Included here is one TCR beta chain sequence, with context. Libraries were prepared by immunoSEQ multiplex PCR; TCRdb keeps only in-frame clonotypes and omits some of them. This table holds over 55,000 clones, about 81% found once. These data belong to a study of OX40 agonist ivuxolimab in advanced cancers. As for the study in general: Clinicians treated patients with ivuxolimab, an agonistic anti-OX40 (CD134) antibody. Subjects had a mean age of about 60 years, with a range of 23 to 79; almost 85% were male.

Germline V gene lookup returns CDR1 WSHSY and CDR2 SAAADI. The CDR3 totals 12 residues. V shed 6 bases and J shed 5 bases, with 7 bases lying between them. The TCR was taken from an adult with an advanced solid tumor such as melanoma, head and neck, liver or kidney cancer. The genes are TRBV10-2 and TRBJ2-2, with no clear D. Sequences were derived from CD4+ or CD8+ T cells sorted from blood, sampled in a trial of the OX40 agonist ivuxolimab. CDR3 region: CASRSWTGELFF. The CDR3 DNA is TGCGCCAGCAGGAGTTGGACCGGGGAGCTGTTTTTT.